These 2 T cell receptor beta chains share one sample of origin, sequenced in a study of blood T cell repertoires in COVID-19. Sequencing used immunoSEQ multiplex PCR; TCRdb keeps in-frame clones, though not all of them. Here the sample spans a few hundred thousand clones, roughly nine tenths being singletons. Sequencing was carried out using peripheral blood. The source is a man in his sixties with acute or convalescent COVID-19.

The V call is TRBV3-1 (or the pseudogene TRBV3-2), the J call TRBJ2-7, with D unresolved. Germline CDR1 reads LGHDT; CDR2 reads YNNKEL (reference sequence). CDR3 size: 13 residues. With 1 base removed from V and 3 bases from J, the gap between germline ends came to 7 bases. The CDR3 region is CASSQARLYEQYF. The CDR3 DNA reads as TGTGCCAGCAGCCAAGCTCGACTCTACGAGCAGTACTTC.

This clone appeared once. V and J are TRBV28 and TRBJ1-1, with 7 bases lining up with TRBD1. Germline assignment: CDR1 MDHEN and CDR2 SYDVKM. The CDR3 contains 14 residues. Trimming cost V 7 bases and J 3 bases; bases outside gene matches: 8. CDR3 nucleotide sequence: TGTGCCAGCAATCCAATGAGGGGGCACACTGAAGCTTTCTTT. Its translation is CASNPMRGHTEAFF.